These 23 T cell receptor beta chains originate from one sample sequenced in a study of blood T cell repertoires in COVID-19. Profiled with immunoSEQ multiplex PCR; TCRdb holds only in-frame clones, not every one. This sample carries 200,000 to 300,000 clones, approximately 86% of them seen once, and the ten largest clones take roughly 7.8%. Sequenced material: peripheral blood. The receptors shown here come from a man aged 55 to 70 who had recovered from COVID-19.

CDR3 loop: CASSLSRVGNQPQHF. The CDR3 region has the DNA TGTGCCAGCAGCTTAAGCAGGGTTGGGAATCAGCCCCAGCATTTT. V is TRBV7-8 and J is TRBJ1-5; tentative D call: TRBD1 (5 bases). Between the trimmed V and J ends, which lost 2 bases and 4 bases, there was a span of 12 bases. There are 15 residues in the CDR3. The germline V gene has CDR1 SGHVS and CDR2 FQNEAQ.

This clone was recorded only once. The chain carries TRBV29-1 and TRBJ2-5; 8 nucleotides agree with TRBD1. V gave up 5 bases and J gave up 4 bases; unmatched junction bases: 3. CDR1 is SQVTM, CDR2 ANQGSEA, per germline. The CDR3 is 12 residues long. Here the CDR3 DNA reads TGCAGCGTTAACAGGGGGTTAGAGACCCAGTACTTC. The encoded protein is CSVNRGLETQYF.

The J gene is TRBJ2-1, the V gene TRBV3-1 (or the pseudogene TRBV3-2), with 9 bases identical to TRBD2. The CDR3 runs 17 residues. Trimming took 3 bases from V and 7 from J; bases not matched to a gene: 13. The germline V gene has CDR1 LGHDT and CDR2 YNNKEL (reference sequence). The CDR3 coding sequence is TGTGCCAGCAGCCAGCCTAGCGGGGTCTCTAGGGGTAATGAGCAGTTCTTC. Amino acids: CASSQPSGVSRGNEQFF.

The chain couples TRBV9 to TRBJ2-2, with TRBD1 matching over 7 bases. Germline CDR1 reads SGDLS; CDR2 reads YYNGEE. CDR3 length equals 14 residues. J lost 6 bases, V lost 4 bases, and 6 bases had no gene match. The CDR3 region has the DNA TGTGCCAGCAGCATCAGGGGGATGGCCGGGGAGCTGTTTTTT. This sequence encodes CASSIRGMAGELFF. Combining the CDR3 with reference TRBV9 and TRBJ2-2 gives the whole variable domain DSGVTQTPKHLITATGQRVTLRCSPRSGDLSVYWYQQSLDQGLQFLIQYYNGEERAKGNILERFSAQQFPDLHSELNLSSLELGDSALYFCASSIRGMAGELFFGEGSRLTVL.

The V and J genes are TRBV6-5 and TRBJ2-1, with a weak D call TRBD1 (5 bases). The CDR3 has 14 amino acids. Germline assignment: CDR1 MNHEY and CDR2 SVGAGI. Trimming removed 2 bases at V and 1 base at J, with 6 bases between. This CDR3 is CASSYGASYNEQFF. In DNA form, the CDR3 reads TGTGCCAGCAGTTACGGGGCTTCCTACAATGAGCAGTTCTTC.

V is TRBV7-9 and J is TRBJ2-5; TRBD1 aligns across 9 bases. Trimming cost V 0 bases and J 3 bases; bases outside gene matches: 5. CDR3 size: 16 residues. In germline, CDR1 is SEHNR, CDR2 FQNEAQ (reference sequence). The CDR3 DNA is TGTGCCAGCAGCTTAGCGCGATGGGACAGGGAAGAGACCCAGTACTTC. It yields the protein CASSLARWDREETQYF.

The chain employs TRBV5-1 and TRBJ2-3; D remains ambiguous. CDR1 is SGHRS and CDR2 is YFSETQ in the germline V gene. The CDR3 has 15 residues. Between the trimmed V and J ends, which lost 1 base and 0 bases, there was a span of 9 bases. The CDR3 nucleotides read TGCGCCAGCAGCTTGTCGGAGAGAAGCACAGATACGCAGTATTTT. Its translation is CASSLSERSTDTQYF.

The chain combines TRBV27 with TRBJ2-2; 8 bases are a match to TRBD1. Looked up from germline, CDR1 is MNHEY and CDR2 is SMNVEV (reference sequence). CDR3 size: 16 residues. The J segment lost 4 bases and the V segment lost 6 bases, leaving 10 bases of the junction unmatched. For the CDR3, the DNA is TGTGCCAGCAGCCTCAGGGGGCCCCCGGGCACCGGGGAGCTGTTTTTT. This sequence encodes CASSLRGPPGTGELFF.

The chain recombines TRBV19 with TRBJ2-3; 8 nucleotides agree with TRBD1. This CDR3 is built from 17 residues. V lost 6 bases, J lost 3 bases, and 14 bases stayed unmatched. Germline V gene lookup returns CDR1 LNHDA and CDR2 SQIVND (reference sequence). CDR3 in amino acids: CASSPGGQGKWTDTQYF. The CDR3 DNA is TGTGCCAGTAGCCCCGGAGGACAGGGAAAGTGGACAGATACGCAGTATTTT.

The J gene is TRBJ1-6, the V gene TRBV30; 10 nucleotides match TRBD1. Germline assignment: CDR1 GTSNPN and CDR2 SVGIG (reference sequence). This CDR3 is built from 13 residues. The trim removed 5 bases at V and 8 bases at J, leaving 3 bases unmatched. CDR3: CAWGDRGDSPLHF. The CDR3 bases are TGTGCCTGGGGGGACAGGGGAGATTCACCCCTCCACTTT.

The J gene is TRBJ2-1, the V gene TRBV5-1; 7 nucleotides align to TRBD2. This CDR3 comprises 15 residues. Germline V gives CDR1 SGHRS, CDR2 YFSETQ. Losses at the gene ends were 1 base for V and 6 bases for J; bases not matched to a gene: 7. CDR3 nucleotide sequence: TGCGCCAGCAGCTTGCCAACGGGGGGACCCAATGAGCAGTTCTTC. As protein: CASSLPTGGPNEQFF.

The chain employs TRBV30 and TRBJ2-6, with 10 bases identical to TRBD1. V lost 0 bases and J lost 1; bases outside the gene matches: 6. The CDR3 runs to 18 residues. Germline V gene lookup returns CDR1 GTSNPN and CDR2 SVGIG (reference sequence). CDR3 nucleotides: TGTGCCTGGAGTGTTCGGGACAGGGGACGGTCTGGGGCCAACGTCCTGACTTTC. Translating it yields CAWSVRDRGRSGANVLTF.

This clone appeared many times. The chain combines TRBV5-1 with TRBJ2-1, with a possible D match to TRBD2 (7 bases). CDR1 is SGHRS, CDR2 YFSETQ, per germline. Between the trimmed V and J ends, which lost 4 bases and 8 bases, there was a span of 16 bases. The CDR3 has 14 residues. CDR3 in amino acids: CASSHQGGAHEQFF. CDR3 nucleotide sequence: TGCGCCAGCAGCCATCAAGGGGGGGCCCATGAGCAGTTCTTC.

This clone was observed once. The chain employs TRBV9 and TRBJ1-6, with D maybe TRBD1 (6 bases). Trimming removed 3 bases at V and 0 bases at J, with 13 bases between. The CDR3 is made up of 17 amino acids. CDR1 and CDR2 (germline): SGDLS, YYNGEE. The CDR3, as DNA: TGTGCCAGCAGCGGATACAGGGTGAGCTCCTATAATTCACCCCTCCACTTT. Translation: CASSGYRVSSYNSPLHF.

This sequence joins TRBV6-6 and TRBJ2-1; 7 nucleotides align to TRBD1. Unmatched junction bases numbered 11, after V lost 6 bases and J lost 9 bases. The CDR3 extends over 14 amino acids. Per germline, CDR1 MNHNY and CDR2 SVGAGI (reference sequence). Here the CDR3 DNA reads TGTGCCAGCAGACCCGCGGCAAGGGACAGTGAGCAGTTCTTC. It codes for CASRPAARDSEQFF.

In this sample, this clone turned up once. CDR3 nucleotides: TGTGCCAGCAGCTTAGCGACTAGCGGGGGGGTTGACAATGAGCAGTTCTTC. It codes for CASSLATSGGVDNEQFF. This rearrangement joins TRBV7-2 to TRBJ2-1; 14 nucleotides line up with TRBD2. CDR1 SGHTA and CDR2 FQGNSA come from the germline V gene. Germline trimming cut 0 bases from V and 5 bases from J; bases unmatched to any gene: 3. CDR3 length equals 17 residues.

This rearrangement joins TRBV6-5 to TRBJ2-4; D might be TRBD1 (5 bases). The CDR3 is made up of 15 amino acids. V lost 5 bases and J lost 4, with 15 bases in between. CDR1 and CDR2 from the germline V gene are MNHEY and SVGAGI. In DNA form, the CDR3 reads TGTGCCAGCAGTCCACCGGTCCCAGGGAAAAACATTCAGTACTTC. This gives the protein CASSPPVPGKNIQYF.

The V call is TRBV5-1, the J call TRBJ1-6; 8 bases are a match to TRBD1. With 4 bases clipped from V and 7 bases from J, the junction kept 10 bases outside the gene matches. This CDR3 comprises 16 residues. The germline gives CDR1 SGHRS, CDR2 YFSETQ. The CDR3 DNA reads TGCGCCAGCAGCAGTTCACCGACAGGGGTGAATTCACCCCTCCACTTT. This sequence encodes CASSSSPTGVNSPLHF.

CDR3 in amino acids: CASRLAGLSGNTIYF. CDR3 coding DNA: TGTGCCAGCAGACTCGCAGGGCTCTCTGGAAACACCATATATTTT. The gene calls are TRBV14 and TRBJ1-3, with D possibly TRBD1 on 5 matching bases. V was cut by 6 bases and J by 0 bases, with 12 bases left in between. This CDR3 spans 15 amino acids. Germline lookup yields CDR1 SGHDN and CDR2 FVKESK.

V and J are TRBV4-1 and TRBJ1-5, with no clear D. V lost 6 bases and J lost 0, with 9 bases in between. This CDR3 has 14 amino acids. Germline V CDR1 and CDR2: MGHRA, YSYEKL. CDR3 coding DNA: TGCGCCAGCAGTCCCATCTATAGCAATCAGCCCCAGCATTTT. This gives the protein CASSPIYSNQPQHF.

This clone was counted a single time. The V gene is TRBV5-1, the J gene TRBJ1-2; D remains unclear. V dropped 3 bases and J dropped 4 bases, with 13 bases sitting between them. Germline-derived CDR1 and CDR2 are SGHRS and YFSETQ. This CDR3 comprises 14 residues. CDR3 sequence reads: CASSSEGSSYGYTF. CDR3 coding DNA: TGCGCCAGCAGCTCCGAGGGTAGTAGCTATGGCTACACCTTC.

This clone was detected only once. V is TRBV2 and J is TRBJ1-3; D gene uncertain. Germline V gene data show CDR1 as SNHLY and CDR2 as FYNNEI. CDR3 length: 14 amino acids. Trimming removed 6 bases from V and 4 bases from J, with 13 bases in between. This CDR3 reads CASSSVREGNTIYF. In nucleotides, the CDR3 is TGTGCCAGCAGCTCCGTGAGGGAAGGAAACACCATATATTTT.

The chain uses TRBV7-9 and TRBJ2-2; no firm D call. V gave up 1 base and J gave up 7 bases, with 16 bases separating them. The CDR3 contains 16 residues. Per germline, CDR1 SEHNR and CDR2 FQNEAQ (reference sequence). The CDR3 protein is CASSLVGRRSSGELFF. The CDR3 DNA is TGTGCCAGCAGCTTAGTAGGAAGGAGAAGCAGCGGGGAGCTGTTTTTT.